Sequencing of this T cell receptor (beta chain) was carried out in a study of control samples from healthy donors and cancer patients. There are a few counts of this clone. The assay was immunoSEQ multiplex PCR, and TCRdb's table has in-frame clones only and misses some. The sample holds over 100,000 clones, roughly 90% seen once. Sequencing was done on a sample of blood. This TCR was sampled from a woman in her forties or fifties in good health.

The CDR3 loop reads CASSQDVRTSGETQYF. The CDR3 coding sequence is TGCGCCAGCAGCCAAGATGTGCGGACGAGTGGAGAGACCCAGTACTTC. The V and J genes are TRBV4-1 and TRBJ2-5; D unresolved. CDR1 MGHRA and CDR2 YSYEKL come from the germline V gene. V lost 0 bases and J 4 bases, leaving 15 bases between the germline ends. CDR3 size: 16 residues.